The 31 T cell receptor beta chains in this list originate from one sample, sequenced in a study of cytomegalovirus exposure and HLA in healthy donors. In the PCR, 60 Vbeta and 13 Jbeta primers were used. Libraries were prepared by immunoSEQ multiplex PCR; TCRdb keeps only in-frame clonotypes and omits some of them. The data show about 75,000 clones, approximately 82% seen once. Sequences were obtained from PBMCs. The source is a man in his 70s in good health and CMV-seropositive.

The chain is built from TRBV5-5 and TRBJ2-2, with 7 positions matching TRBD1. The CDR3 length is 14 residues. Germline lookup yields CDR1 SGHKS and CDR2 YYEKEE (reference sequence). V was clipped by 3 bases and J by 8 bases; unmatched bases: 7. CDR3 in amino acids: CASSYWTGTGELFF. For the CDR3, the DNA is TGTGCCAGCAGCTATTGGACAGGTACTGGGGAGCTGTTTTTT.

V gene TRBV6-5 combines with J gene TRBJ2-1, with D maybe TRBD2 (6 bases). The CDR3 consists of 16 residues. V was trimmed by 0 bases and J by 7 bases, leaving 16 bases between them. Germline V gene lookup returns CDR1 MNHEY and CDR2 SVGAGI. The CDR3 sequence is CASSYSKAPGRNEQFF. The CDR3 nucleotides are TGTGCCAGCAGTTACTCGAAAGCTCCGGGGAGGAATGAGCAGTTCTTC.

The chain carries TRBV7-2 and TRBJ1-4; 7 bases agree with TRBD1. The V gene end was trimmed by 5 bases and the J gene end by 8 bases; junction bases not matched to a gene: 8. Germline values: CDR1 SGHTA, CDR2 FQGNSA. The CDR3 spans 14 residues. The CDR3 coding sequence is TGTGCCAGCAGCCTTCGGACAGGTTGGGAAAAACTGTTTTTT. It codes for CASSLRTGWEKLFF.

This clone appeared a single time. The chain joins TRBV5-8 to TRBJ2-7; D is possibly TRBD2 (5 bases). V gave up 3 bases and J gave up 0 bases, with 7 bases separating them. Germline V lookup: CDR1 SGHTS, CDR2 YDEGEE. This CDR3 spans 13 amino acids. As DNA, the CDR3 is TGTGCCAGCAGCTCCGGGGTCTCCTACGAGCAGTACTTC. Translating it yields CASSSGVSYEQYF.

The chain employs TRBV30 and TRBJ2-7; the D gene is possibly TRBD1 (6 bases). The V gene's germline CDR1 is GTSNPN and CDR2 SVGIG (reference sequence). The CDR3 loop spans 14 amino acids. V lost 2 bases to trimming and J lost 6 bases, with 17 bases between them. CDR3 in amino acids: CAWSPRHLGGEQYF. CDR3 DNA: TGTGCCTGGAGTCCGAGACACTTAGGGGGCGAGCAGTACTTC.

This chain uses TRBV9 with TRBJ2-1; no firm D call. The V gene's germline CDR1 is SGDLS and CDR2 YYNGEE. There are 16 residues in the CDR3. The V end lost 2 bases, the J end lost 0 bases, and 12 bases lay between the germline ends. The CDR3 DNA is TGTGCCAGCAGCGTGTTTTCCTCGAGCTCCTACAATGAGCAGTTCTTC. Its protein product is CASSVFSSSSYNEQFF.

In nucleotides, the CDR3 is TGTGCCACCACGACTAGCGCTCAAGAGACCCAGTACTTC. Its protein is CATTTSAQETQYF. J is TRBJ2-5 and V is TRBV19; 8 bases line up with TRBD2. Trimming at V came to 10 bases and at J to 2 bases, leaving 6 bases not matched to a gene. CDR3 length equals 13 residues. Germline values: CDR1 LNHDA, CDR2 SQIVND (reference sequence).

In its sample, this clone was seen once. The chain combines TRBV7-9 with TRBJ2-2; D is uncertain. V dropped 2 bases and J dropped 2 bases, with 9 bases sitting between them. Germline-derived CDR1 and CDR2 are SEHNR and FQNEAQ (reference sequence). The CDR3 spans 15 residues. The CDR3 DNA is TGTGCCAGCAGCTTACTCGGTTCTAACACCGGGGAGCTGTTTTTT. Its translation is CASSLLGSNTGELFF.

The genes are TRBV10-3 and TRBJ2-5; tentatively, D is TRBD2 (6 bases). Between the trimmed V and J ends, which lost 6 bases and 3 bases, there was a span of 14 bases. Per the germline V gene, CDR1 is ENHRY and CDR2 is SYGVKD. There are 14 residues in the CDR3. The CDR3 nucleotides read TGTGCCATCAGGCCGGGAGAGGAAAAAGAGACCCAGTACTTC. Translation gives CAIRPGEEKETQYF.

This clone was observed once. The chain uses TRBV6-5 and TRBJ1-2; D perhaps matches TRBD1 (5 bases). Germline CDR1 reads MNHEY; CDR2 reads SVGAGI. V was shortened by 4 bases and J by 4 bases, with 19 bases between the two germline ends. CDR3 length: 16 residues. Here the CDR3 reads CASSFQGSAFGYGYTF. The CDR3 bases are TGTGCCAGCAGTTTCCAGGGATCAGCTTTTGGCTATGGCTACACCTTC.

This clone was recorded once. The V and J genes are TRBV6-5 and TRBJ1-5; tentative D call: TRBD1 (5 bases). The germline V gene has CDR1 MNHEY and CDR2 SVGAGI. Trimming left V 8 bases short and J 5 bases short, with 13 bases between. The CDR3 loop spans 13 amino acids. CDR3 region: CASAGGGYQPQHF. DNA for the CDR3: TGTGCCAGCGCGGGGGGGGGTTATCAGCCCCAGCATTTT.

The chain couples TRBV10-2 to TRBJ2-5; 7 positions match TRBD2. The CDR3 runs to 14 residues. V lost 1 base to trimming and J lost 4 bases; unmatched junction nucleotides: 3. The V gene's germline CDR1 is WSHSY and CDR2 SAAADI. Written as DNA, the CDR3 is TGCGCCAGCAGTGAGTTGACGGGAGGAGAGACCCAGTACTTC. This codes for CASSELTGGETQYF.

The gene calls are TRBV27 and TRBJ2-2; no clear D. Germline CDR1 and CDR2: MNHEY and SMNVEV (reference sequence). This CDR3 has 13 residues. Trimming left V 7 bases short and J 5 bases short, with 11 bases between. The CDR3 region is CASNFPRTGELFF. The CDR3 nucleotides read TGTGCCAGCAATTTCCCGAGAACCGGGGAGCTGTTTTTT.

This clone appeared once. The chain uses TRBV29-1 and TRBJ2-1; D is unresolved. This CDR3 has 13 amino acids. Trimming removed 5 bases from V and 7 bases from J, with 15 bases in between. Per germline, CDR1 SQVTM and CDR2 ANQGSEA. As DNA, the CDR3 is TGCAGCGTTAAGCAGGTTCTCCTGAATGAGCAGTTCTTC. Its translation: CSVKQVLLNEQFF.

This chain links TRBV6-4 with TRBJ2-1, with a possible D match to TRBD2 (6 bases). This CDR3 spans 16 amino acids. From germline, CDR1 is MRHNA and CDR2 SNTAGT. V lost 0 bases to trimming and J lost 6 bases, with 15 bases between them. CDR3 coding DNA: TGTGCCAGCAGTGACTCCCCGGGGGTAGCCATCAATGAGCAGTTCTTC. Translating it yields CASSDSPGVAINEQFF.

V is TRBV19 and J is TRBJ1-5; no clear D. Trimming pared 6 bases from V and 1 base from J, leaving 13 bases between. The germline V gene encodes CDR1 LNHDA and CDR2 SQIVND (reference sequence). CDR3 size: 15 residues. CDR3: CASRPTEISNQPQHF. The DNA for the CDR3 is TGTGCCAGTAGACCAACAGAGATCAGCAATCAGCCCCAGCATTTT.

V is TRBV5-1 and J is TRBJ2-7; TRBD1 is a possible D gene (6 bases). The CDR3 has 15 residues. CDR1 is SGHRS and CDR2 is YFSETQ in the germline V gene. Trimming took off 4 bases at V and 0 bases at J, with 14 bases between the two ends. The CDR3 is CASSPDSLSSYEQYF. DNA of the CDR3: TGCGCCAGCAGCCCGGACAGCCTGAGCTCCTACGAGCAGTACTTC.

The rearrangement uses TRBV29-1 and TRBJ1-2; no reliable D call. V was clipped by 6 bases and J by 4 bases, with 12 bases between them. This CDR3 is 12 amino acids long. The germline gives CDR1 SQVTM, CDR2 ANQGSEA. In DNA, the CDR3 is TGCAGCGTCGACCACGACACCTATGGCTACACCTTC. This gives the protein CSVDHDTYGYTF.

The chain carries TRBV27 and TRBJ2-5; D may be TRBD1 (6 bases). The CDR3 is 14 residues long. V gave up 2 bases and J gave up 4 bases, with 11 bases separating them. Germline values: CDR1 MNHEY, CDR2 SMNVEV (reference sequence). CDR3 amino acids: CASSLAGARETQYF. For the CDR3, the DNA is TGTGCCAGCAGTTTAGCAGGGGCAAGAGAGACCCAGTACTTC.

This chain connects TRBV5-1 to TRBJ2-2; TRBD1 might be the D (6 bases). Per germline, CDR1 SGHRS and CDR2 YFSETQ. CDR3 size: 13 residues. V dropped 9 bases and J dropped 2 bases, with 11 bases sitting between them. The CDR3 is CATGTHNTGELFF. DNA of the CDR3: TGCGCCACCGGGACACATAACACCGGGGAGCTGTTTTTT.

CDR3 residues: CASSLDSGMNYGYTF. The CDR3, as DNA: TGCGCCAGCAGCTTGGATTCAGGGATGAACTATGGCTACACCTTC. The chain links TRBV5-1 to TRBJ1-2; TRBD1 might be the D (5 bases). Per the germline V gene, CDR1 is SGHRS and CDR2 is YFSETQ. There are 15 residues in the CDR3. Deletions cut 0 bases from V and 2 bases from J, with 11 bases between.

The chain has TRBV14 and TRBJ2-3, with D possibly being TRBD1 (6 bases). The CDR3 is 14 residues long. Trimming removed 5 bases at V and 4 bases at J, with 13 bases between. CDR1 and CDR2 from the germline V gene are SGHDN and FVKESK. CDR3 DNA sequence: TGTGCCAGCAGCAGGGGACACGTAGCAGATACGCAGTATTTT. Its protein product is CASSRGHVADTQYF.

In nucleotides, the CDR3 is TGTGCCAGCTCAACCTATCAGGGGGTCCACGAGCAGTACTTC. It encodes CASSTYQGVHEQYF. The chain couples TRBV18 to TRBJ2-7, with 7 bases identical to TRBD1. CDR1 is KGHSH, CDR2 LQKENI, per germline. After removal of 5 bases from V and 5 bases from J, the junction contained 9 bases not matched to a gene. There are 14 residues in the CDR3.

The genes are TRBV7-3 and TRBJ2-1; the D gene is possibly TRBD1 (6 bases). The germline V and J ends were trimmed by 3 bases and 3 bases, with 9 bases remaining between them. CDR1 is SGHTA and CDR2 is FQGTGA in the germline V gene. The CDR3 runs 14 residues. This CDR3 is CASSLGAYYNEQFF. Here the CDR3 DNA reads TGTGCCAGCAGCTTGGGGGCTTACTACAATGAGCAGTTCTTC.

V usage is TRBV7-2 and J usage is TRBJ2-7, with 13 bases that match TRBD2. Trimming removed 4 bases from V and 8 bases from J; junction bases left unmatched: 8. Germline lookup yields CDR1 SGHTA and CDR2 FQGNSA. This CDR3 region has 15 residues. This CDR3 reads CASSSRTSGGAQQYF. Here the CDR3 DNA reads TGTGCCAGCAGCTCCCGAACTAGCGGGGGGGCTCAGCAGTACTTC.

The chain links TRBV5-1 to TRBJ2-7, with TRBD2 matching over 7 bases. CDR3 size: 13 residues. V shed 5 bases and J 5 bases; nucleotides not matched to a gene: 7. In germline, CDR1 is SGHRS, CDR2 YFSETQ. In DNA, the CDR3 is TGCGCCAGCAGATGGGGCGGGAGTAACGAGCAGTACTTC. Translation gives CASRWGGSNEQYF.

The V gene is TRBV6-1, the J gene TRBJ2-2, with 9 bases identical to TRBD2. In germline, CDR1 is MNHNS, CDR2 SASEGT. The CDR3 has 15 residues. V shed 6 bases and J 2 bases; nucleotides not matched to a gene: 4. The CDR3 DNA sequence: TGTGCCAGCAGGCGGGAGGGCCTTAACACCGGGGAGCTGTTTTTT. Translated, it gives CASRREGLNTGELFF.

The chain joins TRBV7-3 to TRBJ2-7; tentative D call: TRBD2 (6 bases). CDR3 length: 15 residues. Germline V CDR1 and CDR2: SGHTA, FQGTGA. V lost 2 bases and J lost 2, with 13 bases in between. CDR3 in DNA: TGTGCCAGCAGCTTAGGCGCGGGATCTGCCTACGAGCAGTACTTC. Protein sequence: CASSLGAGSAYEQYF. The whole variable domain, filled in from reference TRBV7-3 and TRBJ2-7, reads GAGVSQTPSNKVTEKGKYVELRCDPISGHTALYWYRQSLGQGPEFLIYFQGTGAADDSGLPNDRFFAVRPEGSVSTLKIQRTERGDSAVYLCASSLGAGSAYEQYFGPGTRLTVT.

This clone turned up a few times. This chain joins TRBV21-1 and TRBJ2-7; TRBD1, the D gene given by the table, was not confirmed from the DNA. TRBV21-1 is noted as a pseudogene. This CDR3 contains 12 residues. CDR3 sequence (DNA): TGTGCCAGCAGTAAGGGGGTTTACGAGCAGTACTTC. Protein sequence: CASSKGVYEQYF.

The V gene is TRBV6-4, the J gene TRBJ1-2; no reliable D call. The CDR3 is 15 residues long. Germline V gives CDR1 MRHNA, CDR2 SNTAGT. V was clipped by 2 bases and J by 6 bases, with 16 bases between them. The CDR3 loop reads CASSDHGGLEDGYTF. The CDR3 region has the DNA TGTGCCAGCAGTGACCACGGAGGTCTTGAGGATGGCTACACCTTC.

V is TRBV7-2 and J is TRBJ1-3; 8 bases match TRBD1. J lost 4 bases, V lost 6 bases, and 8 bases had no gene match. CDR3 size: 15 residues. CDR1 SGHTA and CDR2 FQGNSA come from the germline V gene. CDR3 region: CASRPGDRGGNTIYF. CDR3 bases: TGTGCCAGCAGGCCCGGAGACAGGGGAGGAAACACCATATATTTT.